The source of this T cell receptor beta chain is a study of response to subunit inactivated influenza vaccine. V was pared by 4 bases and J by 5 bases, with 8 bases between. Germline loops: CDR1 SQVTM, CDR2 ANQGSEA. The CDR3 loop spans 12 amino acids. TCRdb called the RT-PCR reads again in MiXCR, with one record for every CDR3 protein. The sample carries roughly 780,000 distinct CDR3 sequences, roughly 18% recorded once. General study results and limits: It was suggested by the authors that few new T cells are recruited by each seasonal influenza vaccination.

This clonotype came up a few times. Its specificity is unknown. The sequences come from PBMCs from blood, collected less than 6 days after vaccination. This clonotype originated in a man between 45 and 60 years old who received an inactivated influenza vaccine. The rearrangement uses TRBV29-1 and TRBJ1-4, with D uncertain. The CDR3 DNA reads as TGCAGCGTTGGACGGACCAATGAAAAACTGTTTTTT. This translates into CSVGRTNEKLFF.